These 3 T cell receptor beta chains were sequenced from one sample in a study of shared clonotypes between healthy human individuals (TCRdb year 2020). CD8 naive samples were obtained by positive selection for CCR7 among CD45RO-negative cells, yielding a CD45RA+CCR7+ population from which TemRA cells were excluded. The receptor library was made with the immunoSEQ multiplex PCR assay. Not all clones reach the TCRdb copy of this immuneACCESS table, which keeps in-frame sequences only. Checked studies attribute under half of the gap to unresolved V genes and leave the rest unexplained. The sample table lists 450,000 to 700,000 clones, 95% to 96% of them with a count of one. The ten largest clones add up to about 0.11% of the sample. Sample: naive CD8+ T cells sorted from blood. The cell subset or site label here, explained by the study, means: CD45RA+CCR7+. The origin of the receptors is a woman aged 25-40 years in good health.

The genes are TRBV6-1 and TRBJ1-4; 8 nucleotides line up with TRBD1. CDR1 and CDR2 (germline): MNHNS, SASEGT. V lost 1 base and J lost 2; bases outside the gene matches: 3. This CDR3 is 16 amino acids long. The DNA for the CDR3 is TGTGCCAGCAGTGAAGGGACAGGGTATACTAATGAAAAACTGTTTTTT. It specifies CASSEGTGYTNEKLFF.

With regard to this clone: The same CDR3 also results from other DNA sequences found in this sample. The genes are TRBV28 and TRBJ2-1; 9 nucleotides align to TRBD2. There are 13 residues in the CDR3. After removal of 2 bases from V and 7 bases from J, the junction contained 0 bases not matched to a gene. CDR1 MDHEN and CDR2 SYDVKM come from the germline V gene. CDR3 region: CASSLAGGNEQFF. The CDR3, as DNA: TGTGCCAGCAGTTTAGCGGGGGGGAATGAGCAGTTCTTC. Filled out from reference TRBV28 and TRBJ2-1, the complete variable domain reads DVKVTQSSRYLVKRTGEKVFLECVQDMDHENMFWYRQDPGLGLRLIYFSYDVKMKEKGDIPEGYSVSREKKERFSLILESASTNQTSMYLCASSLAGGNEQFFGPGTRLTVL.

This clone is a singleton in its sample. This rearrangement joins TRBV5-5 to TRBJ2-1; no firm D call. Germline CDR1 is SGHKS and CDR2 is YYEKEE (reference sequence). The V end was cut by 1 base, the J end by 7 bases, with 12 bases between. The CDR3 length is 14 residues. This CDR3 reads CASSLSHSKNEQFF. The CDR3 DNA follows: TGTGCCAGCAGCTTGTCGCACTCTAAAAATGAGCAGTTCTTC.